A selection of T cell receptor beta chains follows, all from one sample in a study of beta chain features in type 1 diabetes. Libraries were prepared by immunoSEQ multiplex PCR; TCRdb keeps only in-frame clonotypes and omits some of them. The table has 250,000 to 300,000 clones, approximately 8% seen once. The sample comprised central memory CD4+ T cells from blood. The receptors originated from a woman aged 18 to 35 in good health. Both conserved end residues are part of each CDR3. The D gene is left open where the match is weak. Clone sizes are given selectively: once, few, many, or a class where the clone is expanded.

CDR3 protein: CSVCAGLSEAYEQYF
CDR3 DNA: TGCAGCGTTTGCGCAGGGTTATCCGAAGCCTACGAGCAGTACTTC
V gene: TRBV29-1
D gene: -
clone size: -
J gene: TRBJ2-7

CDR3 protein: CAWSDWGLQYF
CDR3 DNA: TGTGCCTGGAGTGATTGGGGACTTCAGTACTTC
V gene: TRBV30
D gene: -
clone size: many
J gene: TRBJ2-7

CDR3 protein: CASSLNPGSPDTQYF
CDR3 DNA: TGCGCCAGCAGCTTGAATCCCGGCTCTCCAGATACGCAGTATTTT
V gene: TRBV5-1
D gene: -
clone size: few
J gene: TRBJ2-3

CDR3 protein: CASSSGEAKNIQYF
CDR3 DNA: TGTGCCAGCAGCTCAGGGGAGGCCAAAAACATTCAGTACTTC
V gene: TRBV7-2
D gene: -
clone size: many
J gene: TRBJ2-4

CDR3 protein: CASSLGTSGSSYEQYF
CDR3 DNA: TGTGCCAGCAGCTTGGGGACTAGCGGGAGCTCCTACGAGCAGTACTTC
V gene: TRBV7-9
D gene: TRBD2
clone size: few
J gene: TRBJ2-7

CDR3 protein: CSVEWSGGYGYTF
CDR3 DNA: TGCAGCGTTGAATGGTCTGGAGGCTATGGCTACACCTTC
V gene: TRBV29-1
D gene: -
clone size: -
J gene: TRBJ1-2

CDR3 protein: CSVAATGGAETQYF
CDR3 DNA: TGCAGCGTCGCCGCTACAGGGGGCGCAGAGACCCAGTACTTC
V gene: TRBV29-1
D gene: TRBD1
clone size: -
J gene: TRBJ2-5

CDR3 protein: CSVVRDRGGNEQYF
CDR3 DNA: TGCAGCGTTGTCCGGGACAGGGGAGGGAACGAGCAGTACTTC
V gene: TRBV29-1
D gene: TRBD1
clone size: few
J gene: TRBJ2-7

CDR3 protein: CASSAAGGSYEQYF
CDR3 DNA: TGCGCCAGCAGCGCGGCCGGAGGAAGCTACGAGCAGTACTTC
V gene: TRBV5-1
D gene: -
clone size: few
J gene: TRBJ2-7

CDR3 protein: CASNPAGGGHNEQFF
CDR3 DNA: TGTGCCAGCAACCCCGCGGGGGGTGGGCACAATGAGCAGTTCTTC
V gene: TRBV19
D gene: TRBD2
clone size: many
J gene: TRBJ2-1

CDR3 protein: CASSLRSRGGRGTDTQYF
CDR3 DNA: TGTGCCAGCAGCTTAAGAAGCAGGGGCGGGAGAGGGACAGATACGCAGTATTTT
V gene: TRBV7-9
D gene: -
clone size: -
J gene: TRBJ2-3

CDR3 protein: CASSQRLEETQYF
CDR3 DNA: TGTGCCAGCAGCCAACGGTTGGAAGAGACCCAGTACTTC
V gene: TRBV4-2
D gene: -
clone size: few
J gene: TRBJ2-5

CDR3 protein: CASSPWTGPYEQYF
CDR3 DNA: TGTGCCAGCAGCCCGTGGACAGGTCCCTACGAGCAGTACTTC
V gene: TRBV7-2
D gene: TRBD1
clone size: few
J gene: TRBJ2-7

CDR3 protein: CASAFGLAYNEQFF
CDR3 DNA: TGTGCCAGCGCTTTCGGACTCGCCTACAATGAGCAGTTCTTC
V gene: TRBV6-6
D gene: -
clone size: many
J gene: TRBJ2-1

CDR3 protein: CASSYSDPNEQFF
CDR3 DNA: TGTGCCAGCAGTTACTCCGATCCCAATGAGCAGTTCTTC
V gene: TRBV6-5
D gene: -
clone size: few
J gene: TRBJ2-1